The 11 T cell receptor beta chains below were found in one sample sequenced in a study of cytomegalovirus exposure and HLA in healthy donors. Primers: 60 Vbeta forward and 13 Jbeta reverse. Clones were sequenced by immunoSEQ multiplex PCR, and TCRdb holds only the in-frame ones, with some missing. The table records about 140,000 clones, 77% of them present only once. The source material was PBMCs. All receptors come from a woman aged 50 to 60 in good health and CMV-seronegative.

This clone has just one count. V usage is TRBV9 and J usage is TRBJ2-3, with D unresolved. There are 14 residues in the CDR3. Between the trimmed V and J ends, which lost 3 bases and 1 base, there was a span of 9 bases. Germline lookup yields CDR1 SGDLS and CDR2 YYNGEE. This chain's CDR3 is CASSDPRGTDTQYF. CDR3 bases: TGTGCCAGCAGCGACCCCCGAGGCACAGATACGCAGTATTTT.

This rearrangement joins TRBV9 to TRBJ1-2; D unclear. The CDR3 runs 13 residues. V lost 0 bases, J lost 2 bases, and 5 bases lay in between. The V gene's germline CDR1 is SGDLS and CDR2 YYNGEE. CDR3 residues: CASSVAQNYGYTF. DNA for the CDR3: TGTGCCAGCAGCGTAGCACAGAACTATGGCTACACCTTC.

This clone was recorded a few times. The chain carries TRBV4-3 and TRBJ1-3; D is ambiguous. CDR1 and CDR2 (germline): LGHNA, YSLEER. The CDR3 consists of 16 residues. V shed 0 bases and J shed 0 bases, with 9 bases lying between them. CDR3 sequence: CASSQEGQDSGNTIYF. The CDR3 DNA is TGCGCCAGCAGCCAAGAAGGTCAGGACTCTGGAAACACCATATATTTT.

The V and J genes are TRBV9 and TRBJ1-2; D perhaps matches TRBD1 (5 bases). This CDR3 spans 15 amino acids. Germline V gives CDR1 SGDLS, CDR2 YYNGEE. The V end was cut by 4 bases, the J end by 0 bases, with 13 bases between. CDR3 sequence (DNA): TGTGCCAGCAGCCCAAGGACAAGGGCTAACTATGGCTACACCTTC. It yields the protein CASSPRTRANYGYTF.

A single count supports this clone. The CDR3 spells CASSLGALGHTF. CDR3 nucleotides: TGTGCCAGCAGCCTAGGGGCTTTGGGGCACACCTTC. The rearrangement joins TRBV7-2 to TRBJ1-2; perhaps TRBD1 as D (5 bases). This CDR3 spans 12 amino acids. V was cut by 5 bases and J by 12 bases, with 16 bases left in between. Germline assignment: CDR1 SGHTA and CDR2 FQGNSA.

The chain combines TRBV5-1 with TRBJ1-1; D may be TRBD1 (5 bases). Deletions cut 0 bases from V and 3 bases from J, with 15 bases between. The CDR3 is 16 amino acids. The germline CDR1 and CDR2 sequences are SGHRS and YFSETQ. The chain's CDR3 is CASSLGRGRGDTEAFF. The DNA of the CDR3 is TGCGCCAGCAGCTTGGGGAGGGGTCGAGGGGACACTGAAGCTTTCTTT.

The chain joins TRBV6-1 to TRBJ1-5; D unclear. Per germline, CDR1 MNHNS and CDR2 SASEGT. The CDR3 length is 14 residues. Trimming took off 2 bases at V and 1 base at J, with 6 bases between the two ends. The CDR3 sequence is CASSEWPSNQPQHF. The DNA for the CDR3 is TGTGCCAGCAGTGAATGGCCGAGCAATCAGCCCCAGCATTTT.

This sequence joins TRBV7-9 and TRBJ1-5, with D perhaps TRBD1 (6 bases). CDR1 is SEHNR and CDR2 is FQNEAQ in the germline V gene (reference sequence). The CDR3 is 13 residues long. Deletions cut 7 bases from V and 4 bases from J, with 11 bases between. The CDR3 loop is CASTEQGNQPQHF. As DNA, the CDR3 is TGTGCCAGCACCGAACAGGGAAATCAGCCCCAGCATTTT.

This clone has a single count. The chain carries TRBV7-3 and TRBJ1-1, with TRBD1 as a possible D gene (5 bases). CDR3 length: 15 residues. Germline-derived CDR1 and CDR2 are SGHTA and FQGTGA. V lost 2 bases, J lost 5 bases, and 15 bases lay in between. The CDR3 reads CASSLAGPGGTEAFF. The CDR3 DNA follows: TGTGCCAGCAGCTTAGCAGGGCCCGGGGGGACTGAAGCTTTCTTT.

The chain has TRBV6-1 and TRBJ1-2; D may be TRBD1 (5 bases). The ends were cut back, 2 bases at V and 4 bases at J, with 11 bases in the middle. The CDR3 totals 14 residues. Germline CDR1 and CDR2: MNHNS and SASEGT. The CDR3: CASSERVGGYGYTF. Written as DNA, the CDR3 is TGTGCCAGCAGTGAAAGGGTGGGGGGCTATGGCTACACCTTC.

The chain couples TRBV4-1 to TRBJ2-3; TRBD1 is a possible D gene (6 bases). Germline lookup yields CDR1 MGHRA and CDR2 YSYEKL. V dropped 6 bases and J dropped 2 bases, with 12 bases sitting between them. There are 14 residues in the CDR3. This chain's CDR3 is CASSQGRDTDTQYF. Written as DNA, the CDR3 is TGCGCCAGCAGTCAGGGGAGAGACACAGATACGCAGTATTTT.